This T cell receptor beta chain was retrieved from a study of blood T cell repertoires in COVID-19 (dated by TCRdb to 2020 to 2021). Some background on the complete study: Samples from collaborators originated in the United States, Italy and Spain and spanned both the acute and convalescent phases of COVID-19. Nearly every sample came with metadata listing a de-identified subject ID, COVID-19 status, age in years and sex. The dataset comprised deeply sampled blood TCRbeta repertoires from subjects exposed to, actively infected with, or recovered from COVID-19. The prospective study material was composed of cDNA or gDNA derived from T cells, B-cell-depleted T cells, or PBMCs. The repertoires were made available in a free public database intended to serve as a resource for research on the immune response to SARS-CoV-2. The samples were drawn from two sources: the first 160 participants of the ongoing ImmuneRACE study, and about 1,300 subjects contributed by 6 global collaborators. HLA class I and class II types, where available, came from metadata supplied by the sample provider rather than from assay-based typing.

Whole blood was collected in K2EDTA tubes by collaborating institutions according to the institutions' own protocols. For TCRbeta analysis, collaborators shipped samples as frozen whole blood, isolated PBMCs, or DNA extracted from either of those sample types. V is reduced by 4 bases and J by 7 bases, leaving a spacing of 20 bases between them. In the germline V gene, CDR1 corresponds to SGHTS and CDR2 to YDEGEE. CDR3 length: 16 amino acids, cysteine to phenylalanine. Of all the DNA, just the CDR3 is kept, 48 bases in frame from base 1. TCRbeta CDR3 regions were amplified from genomic DNA by means of the immunoSEQ Assay, a bias-controlled multiplex PCR. On the authors' methods: The number of nucleated cells in each sample was estimated from the amplification of reference gene primers within the assay. Sequence reads were collapsed and filtered to measure the absolute abundance of every unique TCRbeta CDR3 rearrangement. Productive Simpson clonality was computed per sample as the square root of Simpson's diversity index over productive rearrangements. TCRdb stores this immuneACCESS table with in-frame sequences only. Part of the clones is absent; in the studies checked, under half of the shortfall reflects unresolved V genes, and no reason is known for the rest. For V, J and clone size, that table is used; D and trimming come from the DNA. A total of about 180,000 clones appear in this sample, around 85% of them only once. Less than 25% of the sample is taken by the ten largest.

Beyond this particular receptor, the publication reports: Clinical and demographic metadata were provided uncurated, with the amount varying by source and participant.

About this clone: What antigen it recognizes has not been identified. Base qualities are not provided; no much larger clone lies one nucleotide away.

The rearrangement combines TRBV5-8 with TRBJ1-4; the D gene cannot be named for sure. The sequence was obtained from a man between 65 and 85 years old with active or convalescent COVID-19. Sequences were obtained from peripheral blood. The DNA sequence reads TGTGCCAGCAGCCTTGGCAGGTCCCAGGTCGGTGAAAAACTGTTTTTT. This translates into CASSLGRSQVGEKLFF.